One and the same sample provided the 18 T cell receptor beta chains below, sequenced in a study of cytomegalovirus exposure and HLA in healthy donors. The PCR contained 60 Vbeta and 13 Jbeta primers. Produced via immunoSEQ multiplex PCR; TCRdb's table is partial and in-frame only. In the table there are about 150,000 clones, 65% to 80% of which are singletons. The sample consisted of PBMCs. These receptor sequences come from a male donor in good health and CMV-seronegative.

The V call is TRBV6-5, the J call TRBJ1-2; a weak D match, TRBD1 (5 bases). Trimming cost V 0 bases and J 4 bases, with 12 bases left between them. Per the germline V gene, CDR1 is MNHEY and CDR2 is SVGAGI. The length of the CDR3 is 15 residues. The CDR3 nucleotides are TGTGCCAGCAGTTACTCGAAGGGGCTGGGCTATGGCTACACCTTC. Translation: CASSYSKGLGYGYTF.

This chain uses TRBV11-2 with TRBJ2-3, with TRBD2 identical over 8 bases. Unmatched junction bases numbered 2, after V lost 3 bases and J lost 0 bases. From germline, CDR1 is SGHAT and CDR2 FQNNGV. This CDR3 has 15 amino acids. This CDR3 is CASSLSGRSTDTQYF. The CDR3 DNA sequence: TGTGCCAGCAGCTTGAGCGGGAGAAGCACAGATACGCAGTATTTT.

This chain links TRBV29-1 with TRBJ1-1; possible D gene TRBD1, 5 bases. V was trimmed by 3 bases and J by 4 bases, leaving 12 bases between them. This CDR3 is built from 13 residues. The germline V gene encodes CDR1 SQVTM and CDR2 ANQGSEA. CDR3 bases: TGCAGCGTTGACCCCAGGGAGGCCACTGAAGCTTTCTTT. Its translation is CSVDPREATEAFF.

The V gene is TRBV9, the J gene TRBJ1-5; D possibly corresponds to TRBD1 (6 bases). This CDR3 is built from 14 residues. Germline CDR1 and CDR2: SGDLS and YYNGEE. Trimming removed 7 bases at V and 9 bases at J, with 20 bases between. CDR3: CASAPGGGQGPQHF. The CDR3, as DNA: TGTGCCAGCGCCCCAGGCGGGGGCCAGGGGCCCCAGCATTTT.

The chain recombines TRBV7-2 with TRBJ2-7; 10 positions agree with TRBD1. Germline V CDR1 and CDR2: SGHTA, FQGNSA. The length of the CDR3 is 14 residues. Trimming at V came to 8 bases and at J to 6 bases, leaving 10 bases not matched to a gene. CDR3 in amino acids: CASAHRDRGTEQYF. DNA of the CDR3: TGTGCCAGCGCTCACCGGGACAGGGGAACCGAGCAGTACTTC.

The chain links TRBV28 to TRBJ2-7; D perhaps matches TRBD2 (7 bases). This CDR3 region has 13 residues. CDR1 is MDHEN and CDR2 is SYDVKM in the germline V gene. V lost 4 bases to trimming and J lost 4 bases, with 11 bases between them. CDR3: CASSWGGWYEQYF. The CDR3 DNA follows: TGTGCCAGCAGTTGGGGGGGCTGGTACGAGCAGTACTTC.

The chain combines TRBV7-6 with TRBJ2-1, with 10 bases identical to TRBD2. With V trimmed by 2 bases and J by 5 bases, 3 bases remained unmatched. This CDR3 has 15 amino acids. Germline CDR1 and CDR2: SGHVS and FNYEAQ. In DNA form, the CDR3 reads TGTGCCAGCAGCTTAAGCGGGGGGGCCAACAATGAGCAGTTCTTC. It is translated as CASSLSGGANNEQFF.

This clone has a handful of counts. The CDR3 is CASSYSIGDHYGYTF. In DNA form, the CDR3 reads TGTGCCAGCAGTTACTCGATAGGGGATCACTATGGCTACACCTTC. The gene calls are TRBV6-5 and TRBJ1-2, with D perhaps TRBD1 (5 bases). Per the germline V gene, CDR1 is MNHEY and CDR2 is SVGAGI. V dropped 0 bases and J dropped 3 bases, with 11 bases sitting between them. This CDR3 spans 15 amino acids.

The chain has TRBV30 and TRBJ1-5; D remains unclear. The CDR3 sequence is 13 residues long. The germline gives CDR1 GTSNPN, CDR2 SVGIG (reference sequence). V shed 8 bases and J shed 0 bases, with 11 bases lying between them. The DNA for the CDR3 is TGTGCCGGGCGGGGTTATAGCAATCAGCCCCAGCATTTT. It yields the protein CAGRGYSNQPQHF.

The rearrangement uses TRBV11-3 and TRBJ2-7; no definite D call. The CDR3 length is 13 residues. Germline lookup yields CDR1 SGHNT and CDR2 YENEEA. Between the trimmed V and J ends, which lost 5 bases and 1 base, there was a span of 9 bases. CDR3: CASSHDGSYEQYF. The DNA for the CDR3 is TGTGCCAGCAGCCACGACGGGTCCTACGAGCAGTACTTC.

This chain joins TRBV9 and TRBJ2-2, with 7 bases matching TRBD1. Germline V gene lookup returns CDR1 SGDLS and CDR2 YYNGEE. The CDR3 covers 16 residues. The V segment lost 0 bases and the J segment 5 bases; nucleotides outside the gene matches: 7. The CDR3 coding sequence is TGTGCCAGCAGCGTAGGGCTAGGACAGGCAACCGGGGAGCTGTTTTTT. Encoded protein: CASSVGLGQATGELFF.

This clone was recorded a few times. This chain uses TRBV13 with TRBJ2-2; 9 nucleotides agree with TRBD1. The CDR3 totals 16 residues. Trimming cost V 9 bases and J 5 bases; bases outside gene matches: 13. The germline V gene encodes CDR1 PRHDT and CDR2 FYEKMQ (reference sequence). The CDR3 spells CASEHRGLGRTGELFF. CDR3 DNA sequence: TGTGCCAGTGAACACAGGGGGCTAGGAAGGACCGGGGAGCTGTTTTTT. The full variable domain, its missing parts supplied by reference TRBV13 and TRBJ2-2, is AAGVIQSPRHLIKEKRETATLKCYPIPRHDTVYWYQQGPGQDPQFLISFYEKMQSDKGSIPDRFSAQQFSDYHSELNMSSLELGDSALYFCASEHRGLGRTGELFFGEGSRLTVL.

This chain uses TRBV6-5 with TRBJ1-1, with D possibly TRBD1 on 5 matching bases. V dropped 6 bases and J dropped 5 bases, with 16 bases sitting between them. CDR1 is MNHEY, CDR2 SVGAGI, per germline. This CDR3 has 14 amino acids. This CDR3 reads CASSPRASVTEAFF. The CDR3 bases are TGTGCCAGCAGCCCCAGGGCCTCGGTGACTGAAGCTTTCTTT.

DNA for the CDR3: TGTGCCAGCAGCTCGGGACTTGGAGACAATGAGCAGTTCTTC. Translated, it gives CASSSGLGDNEQFF. The chain employs TRBV7-9 and TRBJ2-1, with D possibly matching TRBD2 (6 bases). Trimming stripped 4 bases from V and 5 bases from J, with 12 bases between. Germline V gives CDR1 SEHNR, CDR2 FQNEAQ (reference sequence). This CDR3 is 14 amino acids long.

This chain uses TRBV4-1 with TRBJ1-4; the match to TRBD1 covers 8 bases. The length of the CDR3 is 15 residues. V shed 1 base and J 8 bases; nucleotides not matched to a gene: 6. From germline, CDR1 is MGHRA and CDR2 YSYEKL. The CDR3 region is CASSQVGTGYEKLFF. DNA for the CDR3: TGCGCCAGCAGCCAAGTCGGGACAGGTTACGAAAAACTGTTTTTT.

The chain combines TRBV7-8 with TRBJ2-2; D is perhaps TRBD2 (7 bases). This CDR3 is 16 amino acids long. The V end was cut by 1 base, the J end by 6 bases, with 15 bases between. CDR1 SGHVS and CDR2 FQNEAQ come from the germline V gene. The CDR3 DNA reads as TGTGCCAGCAGCTTAGGAGGGACACTAGCGCCCGGGGAGCTGTTTTTT. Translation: CASSLGGTLAPGELFF.

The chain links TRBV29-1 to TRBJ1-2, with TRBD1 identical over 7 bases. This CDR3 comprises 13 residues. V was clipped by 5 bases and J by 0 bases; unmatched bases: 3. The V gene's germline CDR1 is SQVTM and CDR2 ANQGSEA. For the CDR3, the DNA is TGCAGCGTTACGACAGGGACTAACTATGGCTACACCTTC. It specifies CSVTTGTNYGYTF.

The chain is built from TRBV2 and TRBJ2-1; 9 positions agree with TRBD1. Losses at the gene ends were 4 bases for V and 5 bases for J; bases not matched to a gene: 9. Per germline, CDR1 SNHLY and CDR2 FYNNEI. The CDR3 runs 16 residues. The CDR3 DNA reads TGTGCCAGCAGTGTGTTCGGGGACAGGGTAAACAATGAGCAGTTCTTC. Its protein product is CASSVFGDRVNNEQFF.